The rows below give T cell receptor beta chains drawn from one sample of a study of CD8+ T cells in alopecia areata. The assay was immunoSEQ multiplex PCR, and TCRdb's table has in-frame clones only and misses some. The sample has roughly 110,000 clones, 84% seen once; the top ten hold around 25%. The sample here was CD8+ T cells sorted from blood, taken at week 24, from a patient treated with tofacitinib. These TCRs come from a human donor with alopecia areata. Each CDR3 is given with its conserved first and last residue. The order of the fields is J gene, clone size, V gene, D gene, CDR3 protein, CDR3 DNA. A D gene is named only where the DNA matches it firmly. Clone size is shown for a subset of rows, as once, few, many or a class of expanded clone.

>TRBJ2-3|-|TRBV10-3|-
CAISDSPYSASSTDTQYF
TGTGCCATCAGTGATTCTCCGTATAGCGCCTCTAGCACAGATACGCAGTATTTT
>TRBJ2-5|-|TRBV7-6|-
CASSTWDLETQYF
TGTGCCAGCAGCACCTGGGATTTGGAGACCCAGTACTTC
>TRBJ2-7|-|TRBV5-6|-
CASSWSSYEQYF
TGTGCCAGCAGCTGGAGCTCCTACGAGCAGTACTTC
>TRBJ1-2|-|TRBV5-1|-
CASREHRASDGYTF
TGCGCCAGCAGAGAACACAGGGCAAGCGATGGCTACACCTTC
>TRBJ2-5|-|TRBV9|TRBD2
CASSGPGTSGGGPTQYF
TGTGCCAGCAGCGGACCGGGAACTAGCGGGGGAGGTCCGACCCAGTACTTC
>TRBJ2-3|-|TRBV4-1|TRBD2
CASSQAGLEGTDTQYF
TGCGCCAGCAGCCAAGCGGGACTAGAGGGCACAGATACGCAGTATTTT
>TRBJ2-7|-|TRBV19|-
CASHQGSVDEQYF
TGTGCCAGCCACCAGGGGAGCGTGGACGAGCAGTACTTC
>TRBJ2-7|few|TRBV29-1|-
CSVRLMSSYEQYF
TGCAGCGTTCGGCTTATGAGCTCCTACGAGCAGTACTTC
>TRBJ2-1|once|TRBV19|-
CASSPIGYNEQFF
TGTGCCAGTAGTCCTATTGGCTACAATGAGCAGTTCTTC
>TRBJ2-3|-|TRBV27|-
CASSLLGGTDTQYF
TGTGCCAGCAGTTTATTGGGTGGCACAGATACGCAGTATTTT
>TRBJ2-1|-|TRBV30|-
CAWSSESSYNEQFF
TGTGCCTGGAGTTCGGAAAGCTCCTACAATGAGCAGTTCTTC
>TRBJ2-3|-|TRBV4-1|TRBD1
CASSQEAGGLADTQYF
TGCGCCAGCAGCCAAGAGGCAGGGGGTTTAGCAGATACGCAGTATTTT
>TRBJ1-2|-|TRBV27|-
CASSWKPGSYGYTF
TGTGCCAGCAGTTGGAAACCGGGATCCTATGGCTACACCTTC
>TRBJ1-4|-|TRBV23-1|-
CASSQSRGFVWGARYQKLFF
TGCGCCAGCAGTCAATCAAGGGGATTCGTCTGGGGGGCGCGTTATCAAAAACTGTTTTTT
>TRBJ2-3|-|TRBV5-1|TRBD2
CASSFRGGPDTQYF
TGCGCCAGCAGCTTTCGGGGGGGCCCAGATACGCAGTATTTT
>TRBJ1-2|-|TRBV27|-
CASSLSPGALNYGYTF
TGTGCCAGCAGTTTATCTCCGGGTGCCCTTAACTATGGCTACACCTTC
>TRBJ2-7|few|TRBV18|-
CASSPVGPEQYF
TGTGCCAGCTCACCAGTTGGGCCCGAGCAGTACTTC
>TRBJ2-3|-|TRBV7-2|TRBD2
CASSLWGGGAQDTQYF
TGTGCCAGCAGCTTATGGGGCGGGGGGGCCCAAGATACGCAGTATTTT
>TRBJ1-1|-|TRBV9|-
CASSSLQAEAFF
TGTGCCAGCAGCTCTCTCCAGGCTGAAGCTTTCTTT
>TRBJ1-6|-|TRBV4-2|-
CASSQDLAPNSPLHF
TGTGCCAGCAGCCAAGATCTAGCCCCCAATTCACCCCTCCACTTT
>TRBJ2-3|-|TRBV9|TRBD1
CASSARGQGKDTQYF
TGTGCCAGCAGCGCCAGGGGACAGGGTAAAGATACGCAGTATTTT
>TRBJ2-7|-|TRBV11-2|-
CASSLDVGGTEQYF
TGTGCCAGCAGCTTAGATGTAGGCGGCACTGAGCAGTACTTC
>TRBJ2-7|-|TRBV4-1|TRBD1
CASSLDRGDYEQYF
TGCGCCAGCAGCCTCGACAGGGGGGATTACGAGCAGTACTTC
>TRBJ1-6|-|TRBV18|-
CASSPGPRRGTYNSPLHF
TGTGCCAGCTCACCCGGACCGAGAAGGGGAACCTATAATTCACCCCTCCACTTT
>TRBJ2-1|-|TRBV14|-
CASSHYNEQFF
TGTGCCAGCAGCCATTACAATGAGCAGTTCTTC
>TRBJ2-5|-|TRBV27|-
CASAPSRYQETQYF
TGTGCCAGCGCCCCCAGCCGTTACCAAGAGACCCAGTACTTC
>TRBJ2-1|few|TRBV7-9|-
CASSTWRTPDNEQFF
TGTGCCAGCAGTACATGGCGGACGCCTGACAATGAGCAGTTCTTC
>TRBJ2-4|-|TRBV7-9|-
CASSPRTGRENIQYF
TGTGCCAGCAGCCCGCGGACAGGGAGGGAAAACATTCAGTACTTC
>TRBJ1-4|-|TRBV2|TRBD1
CASSEAQDRGYEKLFF
TGTGCCAGCAGTGAAGCGCAGGACAGGGGTTATGAAAAACTGTTTTTT
>TRBJ2-7|once|TRBV9|-
CASSVAPGGTGYEQYF
TGTGCCAGCAGCGTAGCACCCGGGGGCACAGGGTACGAGCAGTACTTC
>TRBJ1-1|-|TRBV4-1|-
CASSGSDSRANTEAFF
TGCGCCAGCAGCGGGTCCGACTCCCGGGCGAACACTGAAGCTTTCTTT
>TRBJ2-7|once|TRBV6-5|TRBD1
CASSYRTGLREQYF
TGTGCCAGCAGTTACCGGACAGGCCTTAGGGAGCAGTACTTC
>TRBJ2-5|-|TRBV15|-
CATSISTLGGGETQYF
TGTGCCACCAGTATATCCACTCTGGGGGGAGGTGAGACCCAGTACTTC
>TRBJ1-1|-|TRBV7-9|TRBD1
CASSFSTGPALTEAFF
TGTGCCAGCAGCTTTTCGACAGGGCCTGCGTTAACTGAAGCTTTCTTT
>TRBJ2-1|-|TRBV1|-
CTSSQEVGPVSPDEQFF
TGCACCAGCAGCCAAGAAGTAGGACCAGTTTCCCCCGATGAGCAGTTCTTC
>TRBJ2-7|-|TRBV5-1|-
CASSPGAHSYEQYF
TGCGCCAGCAGCCCAGGGGCTCATTCCTACGAGCAGTACTTC
>TRBJ2-7|once|TRBV15|TRBD2
CATSTRRGAINEQYF
TGTGCCACCAGCACCCGGCGGGGGGCGATTAACGAGCAGTACTTC
>TRBJ2-3|-|TRBV29-1|-
CSVAPVGKDTQYF
TGCAGCGTTGCCCCTGTAGGGAAAGATACGCAGTATTTT
>TRBJ2-3|-|TRBV7-9|-
CASSLGDPPATQYF
TGTGCCAGCAGCTTAGGGGACCCCCCCGCAACGCAGTATTTT
>TRBJ2-3|-|TRBV1|-
CTSSQDLGLAGGSDTQYF
TGCACCAGCAGCCAAGACCTGGGACTAGCGGGGGGGTCAGATACGCAGTATTTT
>TRBJ2-6|-|TRBV12-5|-
CASGLLLYSGGANVLTF
TGTGCTAGTGGTTTGCTTTTGTACAGTGGCGGGGCCAACGTCCTGACTTTC
>TRBJ2-7|-|TRBV7-8|-
CASSLRAGGSTYEQYF
TGTGCCAGCAGCTTAAGGGCTGGGGGGTCCACCTACGAGCAGTACTTC
>TRBJ1-3|-|TRBV10-3|-
CAIHEPSGNTIYF
TGTGCCATACACGAGCCCTCTGGAAACACCATATATTTT
>TRBJ2-7|-|TRBV19|-
CASSPGVYEQYF
TGTGCCAGTAGTCCAGGGGTGTACGAGCAGTACTTC
>TRBJ1-1|once|TRBV6-5|-
CASSGLDTEAFF
TGTGCCAGTTCCGGGTTAGACACTGAAGCTTTCTTT
>TRBJ1-2|-|TRBV10-3|-
CAIRENDLNGYTF
TGTGCCATCAGGGAAAACGACCTAAATGGCTACACCTTC
>TRBJ2-5|-|TRBV6-1|-
CASIKQGYQETQYF
TGTGCCAGCATTAAACAGGGTTACCAAGAGACCCAGTACTTC
>TRBJ2-1|once|TRBV19|TRBD1
CASTTGEKGRNNEQFF
TGTGCCAGTACCACAGGGGAGAAGGGGAGAAACAATGAGCAGTTCTTC
>TRBJ2-1|once|TRBV29-1|TRBD1
CSVQGTGVYNEQFF
TGCAGCGTCCAAGGGACAGGGGTTTACAATGAGCAGTTCTTC
>TRBJ2-1|-|TRBV9|TRBD2
CASSVAWTSGGKNEQFF
TGTGCCAGCAGCGTAGCTTGGACTAGCGGGGGGAAGAATGAGCAGTTCTTC
>TRBJ2-7|-|TRBV2|TRBD1
CASRDRGRYEQYF
TGTGCCAGCAGAGACAGGGGGCGGTACGAGCAGTACTTC
>TRBJ2-3|-|TRBV7-2|TRBD1
CASVTQGAADTQYF
TGTGCCAGCGTTACGCAGGGGGCTGCAGATACGCAGTATTTT
>TRBJ2-5|-|TRBV25-1|-
CASRGSPSLVETQYF
TGTGCCAGCAGGGGTTCTCCTAGCTTGGTAGAGACCCAGTACTTC
>TRBJ2-5|-|TRBV4-1|TRBD1
CASTPRDTGVSSQETQYF
TGCGCCAGCACCCCAAGGGACACAGGGGTCAGCTCCCAAGAGACCCAGTACTTC
>TRBJ1-2|-|TRBV7-9|-
CASSTSTDSYGYTF
TGTGCCAGCAGCACCTCGACGGATTCCTATGGCTACACCTTC